This record covers a single TCR beta chain. Antigen unknown. This CDR3 region has 15 residues. V lost 1 base, J lost 6 bases, and 19 bases lay in between. Germline V gene data show CDR1 as GTSNPN and CDR2 as SVGIG (reference sequence). Profiling relied on immunoSEQ multiplex PCR, and the TCRdb table lists in-frame clones only, not all of them. This sample has roughly 150,000 clones, with 85% to 95% found just once. This record belongs to a study of T cell responses to AZD1222 COVID-19 vaccine. The study's findings and limits: Following two doses of AZD1222, Spike-specific TCR breadth and depth rose. It was only after the peak T cell response that any repertoires were sampled. Targets within unmutated variant regions were reportedly found for nearly half of spike-specific TCRs.

Here the sequenced sample was peripheral blood, taken 28 days after the second AZD1222 dose. The sequence came from an adult who received the AZD1222 COVID-19 vaccine. The rearrangement uses TRBV30 and TRBJ2-7, with TRBD2 as a possible D gene (7 bases). This CDR3 reads CAWSAQPGAGAEQYF. The CDR3, as DNA: TGTGCCTGGAGTGCCCAGCCGGGGGCGGGGGCCGAGCAGTACTTC.